This T cell receptor beta chain was sequenced for a study of blood T cell repertoires in COVID-19. Study details: The origin of the acute and convalescent COVID-19 samples was the United States, Italy and Spain. PBMCs, B-cell-depleted T cells, or T cells were the source of the cDNA or gDNA that made up the material.

Authors' data handling: Estimates of nucleated cell counts were drawn from the amplification of reference gene primers. Profiling relied on immunoSEQ multiplex PCR, and the TCRdb table lists in-frame clones only, not all of them. V, J and clone size derive from that table, while D and trimming were established from the DNA sequence. This sample yields around 160,000 clones, of which approximately 93% are seen a single time; 2% belongs to the top ten. Trimming removed 2 bases from V and 10 bases from J, with 19 bases in between. The CDR3 length is 14 residues. Germline V gene lookup returns CDR1 SGHDT and CDR2 YYEEEE.

The source of this sequence is a woman aged 60-70 years with COVID-19, enrolled during active disease. This chain uses TRBV5-6 with TRBJ2-7; D remains ambiguous. The sample taken for sequencing was peripheral blood. CDR3 sequence: CASSFRDFGGPQYF. For the CDR3, the DNA is TGTGCCAGCAGCTTCAGAGACTTCGGTGGTCCCCAGTACTTC.